Each of the 13 T cell receptor beta chains below was sequenced from the same sample in a study of T cells in Graves' hyperthyroidism and ophthalmopathy. It was RNA transcripts that yielded the amplified TCR beta CDR3 regions. During a first-round RT-PCR of the TCR CDR3, the HTBI primer set was used. Each CDR3 protein gets one entry after TCRdb re-called the multiplex PCR reads with MiXCR. The sample carries some 440,000 distinct CDR3 sequences, around a sixth recorded once. Sequenced sample: blood. These receptors were taken from a woman aged 18-29 years with Graves' hyperthyroidism.

This clonotype was seen repeatedly, ten times or more. V usage is TRBV28 and J usage is TRBJ2-7, with D maybe TRBD2 (5 bases). Between the trimmed V and J ends, which lost 4 bases and 3 bases, there was a span of 13 bases. The CDR3 covers 14 residues. CDR1 and CDR2 from the germline V gene are MDHEN and SYDVKM. CDR3 nucleotide sequence: TGTGCCAGCAGTTCTCCGGACGGGATCTACGAGCAGTACTTC. Amino acid sequence: CASSSPDGIYEQYF.

Only a few counts were recorded for this clonotype. The chain is built from TRBV6-1 and TRBJ1-6; perhaps TRBD1 as D (5 bases). Per the germline V gene, CDR1 is MNHNS and CDR2 is SASEGT. The CDR3 spans 14 residues. V dropped 11 bases and J dropped 6 bases, with 17 bases sitting between them. CDR3 region: CASRSDSGNSPLHF. The CDR3 nucleotides read TGTGCCTCGCGCTCCGACAGTGGTAATTCACCCCTCCACTTT.

This clonotype was observed a few times. Being one base from a much bigger clone, this may be a read error. The V call is TRBV24-1, the J call TRBJ1-5; D gene ambiguous. The germline V gene encodes CDR1 KGHDR and CDR2 SFDVKD. CDR3 length: 14 residues. V dropped 1 base and J dropped 0 bases, with 3 bases sitting between them. Here the CDR3 DNA reads TGTGCCACCAGTGATTTAGCTAGCAATCAGCCCCAGCATTTT. Translated, it gives CATSDLASNQPQHF.

This clonotype was seen just once. A much larger clone is a single base away; this may be a read error. The chain couples TRBV10-3 to TRBJ1-1; no clear D gene. Per germline, CDR1 ENHRY and CDR2 SYGVKD. The V and J ends lost 1 base and 1 base respectively, with 7 bases between them. The CDR3 runs to 14 residues. The CDR3 bases are TGTGCCATCAGTGAGTGGATAGCGAACACTGAAGCTTTCTTT. The encoded protein is CAISEWIANTEAFF.

This clonotype has at least ten counts. The genes are TRBV5-1 and TRBJ2-1; 10 bases fit TRBD2. With 0 bases clipped from V and 8 bases from J, the junction kept 8 bases outside the gene matches. CDR3 length equals 16 residues. The germline CDR1 and CDR2 sequences are SGHRS and YFSETQ. DNA for the CDR3: TGCGCCAGCAGCTTGGCCGAAGCGGGAGGGATAGATGAGCAGTTCTTC. It yields the protein CASSLAEAGGIDEQFF.

This clonotype occurred many times. The genes are TRBV2 and TRBJ2-7; TRBD2 agrees at 7 bases. Germline CDR1 and CDR2: SNHLY and FYNNEI. Trimming removed 10 bases from V and 2 bases from J; junction bases left unmatched: 14. The CDR3 loop spans 15 amino acids. CDR3 residues: CATRLASRGAYEQYF. DNA for the CDR3: TGTGCCACCAGACTAGCCTCACGTGGGGCCTACGAGCAGTACTTC.

This clonotype was recorded once. This clone may be a read error of a much larger clone one base away. The chain employs TRBV12-3 or TRBV12-4 and TRBJ2-7, with 9 bases matching TRBD1. Trimming at V came to 9 bases and at J to 6 bases, leaving 9 bases not matched to a gene. This CDR3 has 13 residues. For the CDR3, the DNA is TGTGCCAGAAGGCGGGACAGGGTATCCGAGCAGTACTTC. Encoded protein: CARRRDRVSEQYF.

This clonotype was counted ten times or more. V and J are TRBV3-1 and TRBJ2-1; D unresolved. Trimming removed 0 bases from V and 0 bases from J, with 9 bases in between. This CDR3 is built from 16 residues. Germline values: CDR1 LGHDT, CDR2 YNNKEL (reference sequence). The CDR3 here is CASSQDSQISYNEQFF. The CDR3 nucleotides read TGTGCCAGCAGCCAAGATAGTCAGATCTCCTACAATGAGCAGTTCTTC.

V gene TRBV4-3 combines with J gene TRBJ1-1; D is possibly TRBD1 (5 bases). Trimming shortened V by 2 bases and J by 6 bases, and 19 bases separated the two germline ends. Germline V gene sequence: CDR1 LGHNA, CDR2 YSLEER. The CDR3 loop spans 16 amino acids. The CDR3 sequence: CASSQSSGGTWAEAFF. The CDR3 DNA follows: TGCGCCAGCAGCCAATCGTCTGGGGGAACTTGGGCTGAAGCTTTCTTT.

The rearrangement uses TRBV14 and TRBJ2-2, with 10 bases lining up with TRBD1. The V gene's germline CDR1 is SGHDN and CDR2 FVKESK. With 5 bases clipped from V and 5 bases from J, the junction kept 2 bases outside the gene matches. This CDR3 is built from 14 residues. As DNA, the CDR3 is TGTGCCAGCAGCTCGGGACAGGGGACCGGGGAGCTGTTTTTT. It specifies CASSSGQGTGELFF. The whole variable domain, filled in from reference TRBV14 and TRBJ2-2, reads EAGVTQFPSHSVIEKGQTVTLRCDPISGHDNLYWYRRVMGKEIKFLLHFVKESKQDESGMPNNRFLAERTGGTYSTLKVQPAELEDSGVYFCASSSGQGTGELFFGEGSRLTVL.

The rearrangement links TRBV9 to TRBJ2-5; a possible D gene is TRBD2 (5 bases). Germline CDR1 and CDR2: SGDLS and YYNGEE. The ends were cut back, 1 base at V and 2 bases at J, with 12 bases in the middle. The CDR3 contains 15 residues. The CDR3 sequence: CASSVSTAVQETQYF. CDR3 bases: TGTGCCAGCAGCGTATCAACAGCGGTTCAAGAGACCCAGTACTTC. The full variable domain, in which reference TRBV9 and TRBJ2-5 provide the parts outside the CDR3, is DSGVTQTPKHLITATGQRVTLRCSPRSGDLSVYWYQQSLDQGLQFLIQYYNGEERAKGNILERFSAQQFPDLHSELNLSSLELGDSALYFCASSVSTAVQETQYFGPGTRLLVL.

This clonotype showed up just once. J is TRBJ2-7 and V is TRBV7-9, with 10 bases that match TRBD1. The CDR3 has 17 residues. CDR1 and CDR2 from the germline V gene are SEHNR and FQNEAQ (reference sequence). The J segment lost 3 bases and the V segment lost 5 bases, leaving 13 bases of the junction unmatched. CDR3 bases: TGTGCCAGCAGCCTAAGAGCCGGGACAGGGGATCTCTACGAGCAGTACTTC. It is translated as CASSLRAGTGDLYEQYF.

This clonotype was seen ten or more times. The genes are TRBV11-2 and TRBJ2-1, with TRBD2 matching 13 bases. Germline V lookup: CDR1 SGHAT, CDR2 FQNNGV. V trimming: 2 bases; J trimming: 16 bases; junction bases outside the gene matches: 2. This CDR3 spans 12 amino acids. The CDR3 sequence: CASSLRTSGGFF. CDR3 coding DNA: TGTGCCAGCAGCTTAAGGACTAGCGGGGGTTTCTTC.